This entry describes one TCR beta chain. The CDR3 totals 14 residues. The V and J ends lost 0 bases and 6 bases respectively, with 12 bases between them. These data originate in a study of chemoradiotherapy in HPV16-positive cancers. Repertoires were generated with immunoSEQ multiplex PCR, while TCRdb's copy carries only in-frame clones and drops some. In the table there are 40,000 to 60,000 clones, roughly 90% of which are singletons. The sequenced sample was blood, obtained from a patient who underwent chemoradiotherapy. The chain combines TRBV23-1 with TRBJ2-7; TRBD1 or TRBD2 may be the D gene (5 bases each). TRBV23-1 is an ORF for which the function is uncertain. The TCR was taken from a human donor with HPV-associated anogenital cancer. The CDR3 DNA reads as TGCGCCAGCAGTCAATCCGGGACCACTCTCGAGCAGTACTTC. It encodes CASSQSGTTLEQYF.